Following are 8 T cell receptor beta chains from one sample sequenced in a study of blood T cells in healthy people across ages. Using a J-beta primer mix together with a sample-barcoded 5' primer, a second PCR was run for roughly 7 to 11 cycles. MiXCR, applied by TCRdb to the 5' RACE reads, yields one record per CDR3 protein. The repertoire holds roughly 1,000,000 distinct CDR3 sequences, with 25% as singletons. Separately, the same data were catalogued under a study of T cells of mothers and their children.

Sequenced sample: blood. All receptors come from a girl aged 2 to 10 in good health.

This clonotype showed up many times. The chain recombines TRBV9 with TRBJ2-4; D gene unclear. Between the trimmed V and J ends, which lost 4 bases and 7 bases, there was a span of 15 bases. CDR1 and CDR2 (germline): SGDLS, YYNGEE. This CDR3 region has 14 residues. CDR3 coding DNA: TGTGCCAGCAGCCCCGGTTTTAGTACGAACATTCAGTACTTC. It is translated as CASSPGFSTNIQYF. The complete variable domain, with remaining parts taken from reference TRBV9 and TRBJ2-4, reads DSGVTQTPKHLITATGQRVTLRCSPRSGDLSVYWYQQSLDQGLQFLIQYYNGEERAKGNILERFSAQQFPDLHSELNLSSLELGDSALYFCASSPGFSTNIQYFGAGTRLSVL.

This clonotype was detected a few times. The V and J genes are TRBV28 and TRBJ2-7, with D unclear. V was pared by 6 bases and J by 5 bases, with 20 bases between. The germline V gene has CDR1 MDHEN and CDR2 SYDVKM. The CDR3 runs 15 residues. The CDR3 nucleotides are TGTGCCAGCAGAGAGCTTGTAACGGAGCGTAACGAGCAGTACTTC. Translation: CASRELVTERNEQYF.

The rearrangement joins TRBV10-2 to TRBJ2-2; 13 bases agree with TRBD2. Germline V gene sequence: CDR1 WSHSY, CDR2 SAAADI. This CDR3 region has 15 residues. The V and J ends lost 7 bases and 7 bases, in that order; junction bases with no gene match: 6. The CDR3 spells CASITSGGASGELFF. CDR3 bases: TGCGCCAGCATTACTAGCGGGGGGGCAAGCGGGGAGCTGTTTTTT.

The V gene is TRBV6-5, the J gene TRBJ1-4; no reliable D call. With 10 bases removed from V and 6 bases from J, the gap between germline ends came to 12 bases. This CDR3 is built from 12 residues. Per the germline V gene, CDR1 is MNHEY and CDR2 is SVGAGI. The CDR3 DNA sequence: TGTGCCACTAGAGAACGGGATGAAAAACTGTTTTTT. It translates to CATRERDEKLFF.

This clonotype was counted only a few times. The V and J genes are TRBV7-2 and TRBJ2-5; 7 bases are a match to TRBD1. From germline, CDR1 is SGHTA and CDR2 FQGNSA. This CDR3 is 16 amino acids long. With 0 bases clipped from V and 4 bases from J, the junction kept 8 bases outside the gene matches. CDR3 DNA sequence: TGTGCCAGCAGCTTAGCGCCCAGGGGGTTAGGAGAGACCCAGTACTTC. It is translated as CASSLAPRGLGETQYF.

J is TRBJ2-5 and V is TRBV20-1; TRBD1 aligns across 9 bases. With the DNA end fitting TRBJ2-7 better, the J assignment may be wrong. The CDR3 is 15 amino acids. Per the germline V gene, CDR1 is DFQATT and CDR2 is SNEGSKA (reference sequence). The CDR3 is CSARAAGTGPHEQYF. The DNA for the CDR3 is TGCAGTGCTAGAGCCGCCGGGACAGGGCCCCACGAGCAGTACTTC.

V and J are TRBV27 and TRBJ1-2; D gene ambiguous. The CDR3 consists of 15 residues. Trimming cost V 1 base and J 7 bases, with 16 bases left between them. Germline V CDR1 and CDR2: MNHEY, SMNVEV (reference sequence). CDR3 sequence reads: CASSLLPLSIPGYTF. CDR3 nucleotide sequence: TGTGCCAGCAGTTTATTACCTCTCTCTATTCCTGGCTACACCTTC.

This clonotype was counted between two and nine times. The V call is TRBV14, the J call TRBJ2-1; TRBD2 matches 7 bases. Per germline, CDR1 SGHDN and CDR2 FVKESK. With V trimmed by 0 bases and J by 0 bases, 5 bases remained unmatched. This CDR3 has 17 amino acids. CDR3 loop: CASSQDPLAASYNEQFF. CDR3 sequence (DNA): TGTGCCAGCAGCCAAGATCCTCTAGCGGCCTCCTACAATGAGCAGTTCTTC.